The clone carrying this T cell receptor (beta chain) occurred a few times. The data stem from a study of blood T cell repertoires in COVID-19. Looking at the study overall: Collection of acute and convalescent COVID-19 samples took place in the United States, Italy and Spain.

Enrolled through a virtual design, the participants were between roughly 18 and 90 years of age and came from under 25 US areas. Assignments of participants to cohorts depended upon their own reported clinical history. In the study's own analysis: Nucleated cell counts were estimated from reference gene primer amplification. Sequencing used immunoSEQ multiplex PCR; TCRdb keeps in-frame clones, though not all of them. V and J calls and clone size are those listed in that table; D and trimming were worked out from the DNA. The table has a few hundred thousand clones, roughly 86% seen once. CDR1 SQVTM and CDR2 ANQGSEA come from the germline V gene. CDR3 length: 12 amino acids. V was clipped by 5 bases and J by 4 bases, with 8 bases between them.

V usage is TRBV29-1 and J usage is TRBJ2-2; no definite D call. Material: PBMCs or T cells enriched from blood (not recorded which). The sequence was obtained from a woman in her twenties or thirties who had recovered from COVID-19. This chain's CDR3 is CSVREATGELFF. For the CDR3, the DNA is TGCAGCGTTCGCGAGGCCACCGGGGAGCTGTTTTTT.